A single sample gave rise to the 31 T cell receptor beta chains below, sequenced in a study of cytomegalovirus exposure and HLA in healthy donors. Use of 60 Vbeta and 13 Jbeta primers characterized the PCR. The repertoire was sequenced with immunoSEQ multiplex PCR; TCRdb's copy has only in-frame clones and lacks some. The repertoire includes over 150,000 clones, 70% to 85% of them detected once, and about 4.5% sits in the top ten. The sample was PBMCs. These receptors came from a man in his forties in good health and CMV-seronegative.

This clone was counted a single time. The rearrangement joins TRBV28 to TRBJ2-1, with TRBD2 matching 13 bases. The germline CDR1 and CDR2 sequences are MDHEN and SYDVKM. With V trimmed by 2 bases and J by 1 base, 5 bases remained unmatched. The CDR3 loop spans 18 amino acids. The CDR3 spells CASSLGTSGAISYNEQFF. The CDR3, as DNA: TGTGCCAGCAGTTTAGGGACTAGCGGGGCTATTTCCTACAATGAGCAGTTCTTC.

The table lists this clone with a few counts. This chain links TRBV9 with TRBJ2-3, with D possibly being TRBD2 (5 bases). From germline, CDR1 is SGDLS and CDR2 YYNGEE. The CDR3 has 12 residues. V lost 5 bases to trimming and J lost 6 bases, with 10 bases between them. CDR3 in amino acids: CASRGVADTQYF. The CDR3, as DNA: TGTGCCAGCAGGGGAGTCGCGGATACGCAGTATTTT.

The chain has TRBV13 and TRBJ1-1, with D uncertain. Germline V gives CDR1 PRHDT, CDR2 FYEKMQ (reference sequence). The CDR3 totals 12 residues. V lost 5 bases and J lost 1, with 5 bases in between. CDR3 DNA: TGTGCCAGCAGCGCGGGGAACACTGAAGCTTTCTTT. As protein: CASSAGNTEAFF.

The chain couples TRBV11-2 to TRBJ1-1, with no clear D. V was cut by 6 bases and J by 4 bases, with 12 bases left in between. Germline V gene sequence: CDR1 SGHAT, CDR2 FQNNGV. This CDR3 comprises 13 residues. In DNA form, the CDR3 reads TGTGCCAGCAGTTATTCGTACATCACTGAAGCTTTCTTT. This encodes CASSYSYITEAFF.

The rearrangement joins TRBV7-2 to TRBJ2-3; 8 bases are shared with TRBD1. This CDR3 comprises 14 residues. Germline V gives CDR1 SGHTA, CDR2 FQGNSA. Losses at the gene ends were 5 bases for V and 3 bases for J; bases not matched to a gene: 4. For the CDR3, the DNA is TGTGCCAGCAGCGTGCAGGGGGCTACAGATACGCAGTATTTT. Translation gives CASSVQGATDTQYF.

This clone has a single count. This chain's CDR3 is CASSRGQHYGYTF. CDR3 nucleotides: TGTGCCAGTAGTAGGGGACAGCACTATGGCTACACCTTC. The chain carries TRBV19 and TRBJ1-2; the match to TRBD1 covers 7 bases. This CDR3 comprises 13 residues. With V trimmed by 4 bases and J by 3 bases, 2 bases remained unmatched. Germline CDR1 LNHDA, CDR2 SQIVND (reference sequence).

CDR3: CSVDLPGTKNYGYTF. CDR3 nucleotides: TGCAGCGTTGACCTGCCCGGGACAAAAAACTATGGCTACACCTTC. The V gene is TRBV29-1, the J gene TRBJ1-2; weak D call: TRBD1 (6 bases). Germline values: CDR1 SQVTM, CDR2 ANQGSEA. V was clipped by 3 bases and J by 2 bases, with 16 bases between them. This CDR3 spans 15 amino acids.

The chain joins TRBV30 to TRBJ2-5; 9 positions agree with TRBD1. TRBJ2-7 explains the end of the DNA better; the J call may be wrong. The CDR3 has 18 amino acids. CDR1 and CDR2 from the germline V gene are GTSNPN and SVGIG (reference sequence). The CDR3 nucleotides are TGTGCCTGGGCGTATCCCAAAGTCCTCGGGACAGGGTACTACGAGCAGTACTTC. As protein: CAWAYPKVLGTGYYEQYF.

The rearrangement links TRBV6-5 to TRBJ2-2; possibly TRBD2 for D (6 bases). V was clipped by 8 bases and J by 2 bases, with 6 bases between them. Germline V gene lookup returns CDR1 MNHEY and CDR2 SVGAGI. This CDR3 has 12 residues. The CDR3 DNA sequence: TGTGCCAGCGGACTAAACACCGGGGAGCTGTTTTTT. This translates into CASGLNTGELFF.

V usage is TRBV10-1 and J usage is TRBJ2-1, with TRBD2 matching over 9 bases. Trimming cost V 3 bases and J 8 bases; bases outside gene matches: 11. CDR3 length equals 16 residues. Germline V gene sequence: CDR1 WNHNN, CDR2 SYGVQD (reference sequence). CDR3 DNA sequence: TGCGCCAGCAGTGATGGAGGAGCGGGGGGCAAAGATGAGCAGTTCTTC. Residues: CASSDGGAGGKDEQFF.

In its sample, this clone was seen once. The chain employs TRBV28 and TRBJ1-3; D perhaps matches TRBD1 (5 bases). Looked up from germline, CDR1 is MDHEN and CDR2 is SYDVKM. Trimming stripped 7 bases from V and 1 base from J, with 14 bases between. This CDR3 is built from 15 residues. Written as DNA, the CDR3 is TGTGCCAGCACCCCTTGGGGGGAATCTGGAAACACCATATATTTT. Encoded protein: CASTPWGESGNTIYF.

The chain carries TRBV7-9 and TRBJ2-5; 8 nucleotides align to TRBD1. The CDR3 spans 16 residues. V was pared by 1 base and J by 3 bases, with 7 bases of the junction left unmatched. Germline lookup yields CDR1 SEHNR and CDR2 FQNEAQ (reference sequence). The CDR3 coding sequence is TGTGCCAGCAGCTTAGTCTGGGCAGGGGGCGAAGAGACCCAGTACTTC. This encodes CASSLVWAGGEETQYF.

The chain combines TRBV23-1 with TRBJ1-4, with TRBD1 matching over 7 bases. TRBV23-1 is noted as an ORF with a role that remains uncertain. The CDR3 length is 17 residues. V shed 0 bases and J 4 bases; nucleotides not matched to a gene: 8. In nucleotides, the CDR3 is TGCGCCAGCAGTCAATCGATTAGGGGGCCTAATAATGAAAAACTGTTTTTT. Translated, it gives CASSQSIRGPNNEKLFF.

The gene calls are TRBV9 and TRBJ2-2; tentative D call: TRBD2 (7 bases). CDR3 length: 14 amino acids. Looked up from germline, CDR1 is SGDLS and CDR2 is YYNGEE. The germline V and J ends were trimmed by 3 bases and 7 bases, with 13 bases remaining between them. In DNA form, the CDR3 reads TGTGCCAGCAGCGCAGAGGGGGGGAACGGGGAGCTGTTTTTT. This translates into CASSAEGGNGELFF.

The chain recombines TRBV25-1 with TRBJ1-1; 12 bases align to TRBD1. This CDR3 spans 14 amino acids. Germline CDR1 is MGHDK and CDR2 is SYGVNS. The trim removed 4 bases at V and 11 bases at J, leaving 8 bases unmatched. This CDR3 is CASSVAGTGGHAFF. In nucleotides, the CDR3 is TGTGCCAGCAGTGTTGCCGGGACAGGGGGCCACGCTTTCTTT.

The CDR3 DNA follows: TGTGCCAGCAGTTACACGACAGGACCTAATGAAAAACTGTTTTTT. It yields the protein CASSYTTGPNEKLFF. This chain joins TRBV6-6 and TRBJ1-4; possible D gene TRBD1, 6 bases. Trimming removed 2 bases from V and 3 bases from J, with 10 bases in between. CDR1 is MNHNY and CDR2 is SVGAGI in the germline V gene (reference sequence). The CDR3 is 15 residues long.

The chain carries TRBV19 and TRBJ1-1; D is uncertain. The CDR3 consists of 13 residues. Per the germline V gene, CDR1 is LNHDA and CDR2 is SQIVND (reference sequence). V lost 6 bases to trimming and J lost 1 base, with 9 bases between them. CDR3 sequence: CASSDTANTEAFF. CDR3 DNA sequence: TGTGCCAGTAGCGACACCGCGAACACTGAAGCTTTCTTT.

The chain employs TRBV29-1 and TRBJ1-2; D unresolved. CDR1 and CDR2 from the germline V gene are SQVTM and ANQGSEA. The CDR3 is made up of 10 amino acids. V gave up 3 bases and J gave up 5 bases, with 4 bases separating them. This chain's CDR3 is CSVESYGYTF. The CDR3 DNA follows: TGCAGCGTTGAGAGTTATGGCTACACCTTC.

J is TRBJ2-7 and V is TRBV14; 10 nucleotides agree with TRBD1. Trimming removed 5 bases from V and 5 bases from J; junction bases left unmatched: 6. The CDR3 is 14 amino acids. Germline lookup yields CDR1 SGHDN and CDR2 FVKESK. Written as DNA, the CDR3 is TGTGCCAGCAGCTACCGGGACAGGGGCCACGAGCAGTACTTC. Amino acids: CASSYRDRGHEQYF. Together with reference TRBV14 and TRBJ2-7, the CDR3 gives the full variable domain: EAGVTQFPSHSVIEKGQTVTLRCDPISGHDNLYWYRRVMGKEIKFLLHFVKESKQDESGMPNNRFLAERTGGTYSTLKVQPAELEDSGVYFCASSYRDRGHEQYFGPGTRLTVT.

The J gene is TRBJ1-2, the V gene TRBV28, with unresolved D. This CDR3 comprises 13 residues. Germline V gene data show CDR1 as MDHEN and CDR2 as SYDVKM. Trimming shortened V by 7 bases and J by 2 bases, and 11 bases separated the two germline ends. The CDR3 DNA reads as TGTGCCAGCACCAAACAGCGGAACTATGGCTACACCTTC. Translating gives CASTKQRNYGYTF.

The gene calls are TRBV9 and TRBJ2-3; TRBD2 agrees at 8 bases. Losses at the gene ends were 4 bases for V and 1 base for J; bases not matched to a gene: 5. The germline gives CDR1 SGDLS, CDR2 YYNGEE. This CDR3 contains 15 residues. CDR3 coding DNA: TGTGCCAGCAGCTCCGAGACTAGCGGCACAGATACGCAGTATTTT. Protein: CASSSETSGTDTQYF.

As concerns this clone: A junction boundary mismatches the germline segment, possibly from a read error. V gene TRBV13 combines with J gene TRBJ2-3; TRBD1 aligns across 9 bases. This CDR3 spans 17 amino acids. CDR1 and CDR2 (germline): PRHDT, FYEKMQ (reference sequence). The CDR3 DNA is TGTGCCAGCAGCTTATCACCGGGACAGGGTCTCCCAGATATGCAGTATTTT. Protein sequence: CASSLSPGQGLPDMQYF.

The genes are TRBV10-2 and TRBJ1-6; D is possibly TRBD1 (6 bases). Germline V gene lookup returns CDR1 WSHSY and CDR2 SAAADI. The V and J ends lost 0 bases and 10 bases respectively, with 10 bases between them. This CDR3 has 14 residues. The DNA of the CDR3 is TGCGCCAGCAGTGAGTCAGGACAGCACTCACCCCTCCACTTT. Translated, it gives CASSESGQHSPLHF.

This clone was seen a single time. CDR3 sequence: CATSNTGGANTEAFF. CDR3 DNA: TGTGCCACCAGCAACACAGGGGGCGCGAACACTGAAGCTTTCTTT. The V call is TRBV15, the J call TRBJ1-1; 9 nucleotides agree with TRBD1. V was pared by 4 bases and J by 1 base, with 4 bases of the junction left unmatched. Germline V CDR1 and CDR2: LNHNV, YYDKDF (reference sequence). The CDR3 has 15 residues.

This chain's CDR3 is CASSSTTTTGGFTEGAFF. For the CDR3, the DNA is TGTGCCAGCAGCTCCACTACCACGACAGGAGGATTTACTGAAGGGGCTTTCTTT. The chain carries TRBV5-4 and TRBJ1-1; possible D gene TRBD1, 6 bases. V dropped 3 bases and J dropped 11 bases, with 32 bases sitting between them. CDR1 and CDR2 (germline): SGHNT, YYREEE (reference sequence). The CDR3 has 18 amino acids. The full variable domain, completed using reference TRBV5-4 and TRBJ1-1, is ETGVTQSPTHLIKTRGQQVTLRCSSQSGHNTVSWYQQALGQGPQFIFQYYREEENGRGNFPPRFSGLQFPNYSSELNVNALELDDSALYLCASSSTTTTGGFTEGAFFGQGTRLTVV.

A few counts support this clone. The gene calls are TRBV4-1 and TRBJ2-3, with 8 bases aligning to TRBD2. Trimming removed 0 bases from V and 4 bases from J; junction bases left unmatched: 9. Per germline, CDR1 MGHRA and CDR2 YSYEKL. The CDR3 runs to 17 residues. CDR3: CASSQDGGRGAADTQYF. CDR3 DNA sequence: TGCGCCAGCAGCCAAGACGGGGGGCGGGGGGCGGCAGATACGCAGTATTTT.

The sample holds one count of this clone. This chain uses TRBV5-1 with TRBJ2-7, with 10 bases matching TRBD1. Germline trimming cut 3 bases from V and 3 bases from J; bases unmatched to any gene: 3. CDR3 length: 14 residues. Germline V lookup: CDR1 SGHRS, CDR2 YFSETQ. The CDR3 DNA sequence: TGCGCCAGCAGCTCCGGGACAGGGGTCTACGAGCAGTACTTC. Residues: CASSSGTGVYEQYF. The full variable domain, in which reference TRBV5-1 and TRBJ2-7 provide the parts outside the CDR3, is KAGVTQTPRYLIKTRGQQVTLSCSPISGHRSVSWYQQTPGQGLQFLFEYFSETQRNKGNFPGRFSGRQFSNSRSEMNVSTLELGDSALYLCASSSGTGVYEQYFGPGTRLTVT.

The sample holds one count of this clone. The V and J genes are TRBV28 and TRBJ1-5; no definite D call. Germline CDR1 MDHEN, CDR2 SYDVKM. The V gene lost 1 base and the J gene lost 5 bases, with 21 bases spanning the gap. This CDR3 is built from 18 residues. For the CDR3, the DNA is TGTGCCAGCAGTTTATTGTGGATTGCGGCGGGGTCCGATCAGCCCCAGCATTTT. Its protein product is CASSLLWIAAGSDQPQHF.

V usage is TRBV7-3 and J usage is TRBJ1-1; tentatively, D is TRBD1 (5 bases). The CDR3 extends over 13 amino acids. V was trimmed by 3 bases and J by 2 bases, leaving 7 bases between them. Germline V gene lookup returns CDR1 SGHTA and CDR2 FQGTGA. Here the CDR3 reads CASSFGANTEAFF. The CDR3 region has the DNA TGTGCCAGCAGCTTTGGGGCCAACACTGAAGCTTTCTTT.

V is TRBV5-4 and J is TRBJ1-5; D may be TRBD1 (5 bases). Germline loops: CDR1 SGHNT, CDR2 YYREEE (reference sequence). CDR3 length: 14 residues. With 4 bases removed from V and 1 base from J, the gap between germline ends came to 9 bases. In DNA form, the CDR3 reads TGTGCCAGCAGCAGCGGGGGGAGCAATCAGCCCCAGCATTTT. Its translation: CASSSGGSNQPQHF.

In this sample, this clone turned up once. This chain uses TRBV30 with TRBJ2-7; the D gene is possibly TRBD2 (5 bases). Germline V gene data show CDR1 as GTSNPN and CDR2 as SVGIG (reference sequence). The CDR3 covers 11 residues. V dropped 4 bases and J dropped 5 bases, with 9 bases sitting between them. The CDR3: CAWTSSHEQYF. CDR3 nucleotide sequence: TGTGCCTGGACCTCTAGCCACGAGCAGTACTTC.